This T cell receptor (beta chain) was observed in a study of regulatory T cells in long-lasting Graves disease (dated by TCRdb to about 2021). For context, the study as a whole: Patients with newly diagnosed Graves' disease had been on antithyroid drugs for under 3 months. The study took place in China and was registered as a clinical trial. This study used TCR sequencing and RNA sequencing of peripheral blood to compare persistent Graves' disease patients against newly diagnosed Graves' disease patients. A total of 35 or so samples were covered by TCR sequencing, comprising roughly 13 persistent and approximately 20 newly diagnosed Graves' disease patients. Points the paper makes about the study in general: Compared with newly diagnosed patients, persistent Graves' disease patients had lower TCR Shannon entropy and fewer highly expanded clones, which suggests clonal expansion. As a limitation, the authors acknowledged that the small sample size may reduce accuracy. Sequencing and analysis were limited to the TCR beta chain. A larger number of public clonotypes was shared among persistent patients (around 2,500) than among newly diagnosed patients (approximately 1,000). Because the primary lesion, thyroid tissue, could not be accessed, the study looked at peripheral blood alone.

Reading the label with the study, this specimen's time point is: newly diagnosed GD, antithyroid drugs for less than 3 months. For both TCR sequencing and RNA sequencing, RNA was extracted from PBMCs using TRIzol. The diagnosis of Graves' disease was made according to American Thyroid Association guidelines. Patients for the study were recruited at an endocrinology department in Xi'an, China. From each patient, about 9.7 milliliters of peripheral blood was collected into an EDTA anticoagulant tube. Ficoll Paque Plus density gradient separation was used to isolate PBMCs, and no additional T cell sorting was done. An Agilent 2100 Bioanalyzer and agarose gel were used to check RNA quality, and a NanoDrop 2000 was used to measure RNA concentration. With respect to this clonotype: This clone's antigen is unknown. Base qualities are not provided; no much larger clone lies one nucleotide away.

Receptor libraries were prepared by multiplex PCR. The sequencer was an Illumina HiSeq 4000. iRepertoire HTBI primers and Arm-PCR amplification of CDR3 regions were used to construct TCR beta libraries. Before sequencing, the PCR products underwent gel purification. Per the original workflow: A total of 60 to 80 TRBV and 14 TRBJ segments were identified across samples and were used for gene usage analysis of CDR3 amino acid clonotypes. COPE and FqMerger were used to merge the filtered high-quality paired reads into contigs. BLAST was used to align contigs to IMGT TRBV, TRBD and TRBJ reference genes, with CDR3 defined following IMGT. Any clonotype with a frequency above 0.1% was counted as a highly expanded clone. Shannon entropy was used to measure repertoire diversity, and the Gini coefficient was used to measure V-J evenness. A clonotype found in more than one individual was treated as public. The raw public data were reprocessed by TCRdb itself: fastp quality trimming at Q25, MiXCR clonotype calling, in-frame beta chains only. For every CDR3 protein sequence, its rows merge into one entry that carries the most common genes and DNA. It is TCRdb's table, rather than the study itself, that gives the V and J calls and clone size. The sample table contains around 400,000 distinct CDR3 sequences; only one count was recorded for about 16% of them. The biggest ten clones account for 22% of the sample.

Sequencing used peripheral blood mononuclear cells (PBMCs), obtained at new diagnosis, from a patient treated with antithyroid drugs. This sequence originates from a female donor with Graves disease.

The CDR3 corresponds to CASSPAGLGSNEQFF. In nucleotide form, the sequence is TGTGCCAGCAGCCCAGCGGGTCTAGGGAGCAATGAGCAGTTCTTC. This receptor chain uses TRBV7-3 and TRBJ2-1; matching of 6 bases hints at TRBD2 as the D gene. The germline V gene specifies SGHTA as CDR1 and FQGTGA as CDR2. V loses 5 bases, J loses 6 bases, and the germline ends lie 17 bases apart. From cysteine to phenylalanine, the CDR3 is 15 amino acids long. The only DNA kept is the CDR3, 45 bases in frame from the first base.